One sample yielded the 19 T cell receptor beta chains listed below, sequenced in a study of lymphopenia after photon versus proton radiotherapy. Here immunoSEQ multiplex PCR was the method, and the copy in TCRdb shows in-frame clones only, minus some. Of approximately 45,000 clones listed, 85% are singletons. The sequencing here drew on peripheral blood, taken from a patient treated with photon-based radiotherapy. The receptors originated from a man aged 35 to 55 with gastric cancer.

CDR3 coding DNA: TGTGCCAGCAGAACGACAGGGGGTTTTTCACCCCTCCACTTT. Its protein is CASRTTGGFSPLHF. This chain joins TRBV6-5 and TRBJ1-6; 9 bases fit TRBD1. The germline gives CDR1 MNHEY, CDR2 SVGAGI. J gave up 9 bases and V 6 bases, and 6 bases lay outside the gene matches. This CDR3 comprises 14 residues.

The V gene is TRBV7-2, the J gene TRBJ1-5, with D tentatively TRBD1 (6 bases). The germline V gene has CDR1 SGHTA and CDR2 FQGNSA. The CDR3 loop spans 19 amino acids. Between the trimmed V and J ends, which lost 2 bases and 2 bases, there was a span of 22 bases. CDR3: CASSLSPGGGGSGNQPQHF. In DNA form, the CDR3 reads TGTGCCAGCAGCTTAAGTCCGGGAGGGGGGGGGTCGGGCAATCAGCCCCAGCATTTT.

This chain links TRBV29-1 with TRBJ1-6, with a tentative D call TRBD1 (5 bases). Germline V lookup: CDR1 SQVTM, CDR2 ANQGSEA. The CDR3 consists of 18 residues. Between the trimmed V and J ends, which lost 1 base and 5 bases, there was a span of 21 bases. The CDR3 region has the DNA TGCAGCGTTGAAGGGGGACCACAGTCGGGGGAACATAATTCACCCCTCCACTTT. The encoded protein is CSVEGGPQSGEHNSPLHF. Using reference TRBV29-1 and TRBJ1-6 for the parts outside the CDR3, the full variable domain is SAVISQKPSRDICQRGTSLTIQCQVDSQVTMMFWYRQQPGQSLTLIATANQGSEATYESGFVIDKFPISRPNLTFSTLTVSNMSPEDSSIYLCSVEGGPQSGEHNSPLHFGNGTRLTVT.

The chain couples TRBV19 to TRBJ2-3, with TRBD2 matching 12 bases. The germline gives CDR1 LNHDA, CDR2 SQIVND (reference sequence). CDR3 length equals 18 residues. V lost 1 base and J lost 1; bases outside the gene matches: 6. The CDR3 DNA is TGTGCCAGTAGTATAGGTCACCTAGCGGGGGGGGGCACAGATACGCAGTATTTT. Protein sequence: CASSIGHLAGGGTDTQYF.

The chain recombines TRBV4-3 with TRBJ2-7, with 8 bases matching TRBD1. Germline V CDR1 and CDR2: LGHNA, YSLEER. CDR3 length: 15 amino acids. V shed 0 bases, J shed 3 bases, and the junction held 4 bases outside the gene matches. CDR3 sequence (DNA): TGCGCCAGCAGCCAAGACCAGGGGGCCGTCTACGAGCAGTACTTC. This gives the protein CASSQDQGAVYEQYF.

V is TRBV6-6 and J is TRBJ1-6, with D uncertain. The CDR3 has 15 amino acids. Trimming pared 4 bases from V and 10 bases from J, leaving 17 bases between. Germline V gene data show CDR1 as MNHNY and CDR2 as SVGAGI (reference sequence). The CDR3 spells CASSFRSSSGSPLHF. The CDR3 DNA sequence: TGTGCCAGCAGTTTTCGGTCCTCCTCGGGGTCACCCCTCCACTTT.

The V gene is TRBV19, the J gene TRBJ1-1, with TRBD1 as a possible D gene (6 bases). V shed 7 bases and J shed 0 bases, with 12 bases lying between them. The CDR3 consists of 14 residues. Germline CDR1 LNHDA, CDR2 SQIVND (reference sequence). The CDR3 region is CASKPSGVNTEAFF. The CDR3 DNA reads as TGTGCCAGTAAACCCTCAGGGGTGAACACTGAAGCTTTCTTT.

The chain combines TRBV5-4 with TRBJ2-5; 8 bases align to TRBD1. The J call may be faulty, since TRBJ2-7 better matches the DNA end. Germline assignment: CDR1 SGHNT and CDR2 YYREEE (reference sequence). The CDR3 runs to 17 residues. The CDR3 reads CASSFIPRDRSSYEQYF. The CDR3 DNA reads as TGTGCCAGCAGCTTCATCCCCCGGGACAGGAGCTCCTACGAGCAGTACTTC.

V and J are TRBV19 and TRBJ2-3; a possible D gene is TRBD1 (6 bases). Trimming removed 4 bases at V and 3 bases at J, with 14 bases between. The germline V gene has CDR1 LNHDA and CDR2 SQIVND (reference sequence). The CDR3 is 15 amino acids. CDR3 region: CASSRVGGGTDTQYF. The CDR3, as DNA: TGTGCCAGTAGTAGGGTAGGGGGTGGGACAGATACGCAGTATTTT.

The chain links TRBV29-1 to TRBJ1-6, with no clear D. The CDR3 sequence is 13 residues long. Germline CDR1 reads SQVTM; CDR2 reads ANQGSEA. V was pared by 7 bases and J by 3 bases, with 10 bases between. The CDR3 spells CSAGEGYNSPLHF. For the CDR3, the DNA is TGCAGCGCCGGTGAGGGCTATAATTCACCCCTCCACTTT.

This clone was observed a handful of times. The chain recombines TRBV7-2 with TRBJ2-1, with D maybe TRBD1 (6 bases). Germline V gene data show CDR1 as SGHTA and CDR2 as FQGNSA. The CDR3 extends over 14 amino acids. V was trimmed by 5 bases and J by 5 bases, leaving 13 bases between them. CDR3 DNA: TGTGCCAGCAGCCGACCCGGACAGCACAATGAGCAGTTCTTC. It encodes CASSRPGQHNEQFF.

V and J are TRBV11-2 and TRBJ1-2; no reliable D call. Germline CDR1 SGHAT, CDR2 FQNNGV. Deletions cut 5 bases from V and 5 bases from J, with 15 bases between. The CDR3 contains 14 residues. The CDR3 nucleotides read TGTGCCAGCAGCGCCTTGCAGATCCTGTATGGCTACACCTTC. Residues: CASSALQILYGYTF.

The V call is TRBV6-4, the J call TRBJ2-2; D unresolved. The CDR3 consists of 12 residues. Germline loops: CDR1 MRHNA, CDR2 SNTAGT. Between the trimmed V and J ends, which lost 4 bases and 5 bases, there was a span of 5 bases. The chain's CDR3 is CASSGSTGELFF. The DNA for the CDR3 is TGTGCCAGCAGTGGATCAACCGGGGAGCTGTTTTTT.

The chain is built from TRBV2 and TRBJ1-1; the D is unclear. The CDR3 runs 11 residues. V lost 6 bases, J lost 4 bases, and 6 bases lay in between. CDR1 is SNHLY and CDR2 is FYNNEI in the germline V gene. CDR3 sequence (DNA): TGTGCCAGCAGGCAGAGCACTGAAGCTTTCTTT. As protein: CASRQSTEAFF.

CDR3 amino acids: CASSAGLAGGTNTGELFF. DNA for the CDR3: TGTGCCAGCAGCGCCGGACTAGCGGGGGGAACGAACACCGGGGAGCTGTTTTTT. The chain employs TRBV5-6 and TRBJ2-2, with TRBD2 matching over 14 bases. CDR1 is SGHDT, CDR2 YYEEEE, per germline. Germline trimming cut 4 bases from V and 0 bases from J; bases unmatched to any gene: 5. This CDR3 region has 18 residues.

V is TRBV5-4 and J is TRBJ2-1; 11 bases map to TRBD2. Germline loops: CDR1 SGHNT, CDR2 YYREEE (reference sequence). The ends lost 4 bases at V and 7 bases at J; junction bases unmatched: 7. The CDR3 contains 15 residues. The CDR3 loop reads CASSLSGTSGNEQFF. The CDR3 nucleotides are TGTGCCAGCAGCCTATCCGGGACTAGCGGTAATGAGCAGTTCTTC.

The rearrangement links TRBV7-9 to TRBJ1-4, with a weak D call TRBD1 (5 bases). Germline values: CDR1 SEHNR, CDR2 FQNEAQ (reference sequence). Trimming removed 5 bases at V and 7 bases at J, with 8 bases between. The CDR3 consists of 12 residues. The CDR3 here is CASSKTAEKLFF. In DNA form, the CDR3 reads TGTGCCAGCAGCAAGACAGCTGAAAAACTGTTTTTT.

This clone showed up just once. The rearrangement uses TRBV6-5 and TRBJ2-1; perhaps TRBD2 as D (5 bases). Per germline, CDR1 MNHEY and CDR2 SVGAGI. The CDR3 runs 15 residues. V lost 0 bases, J lost 7 bases, and 13 bases lay in between. CDR3 DNA sequence: TGTGCCAGCAGTTACTCGGCTAGGAGGCGGAATGAGCAGTTCTTC. Encoded protein: CASSYSARRRNEQFF.

The chain employs TRBV5-1 and TRBJ2-7, with TRBD1 identical over 7 bases. CDR1 SGHRS and CDR2 YFSETQ come from the germline V gene. The V segment lost 4 bases and the J segment 6 bases; nucleotides outside the gene matches: 4. The CDR3 totals 12 residues. The CDR3 DNA reads as TGCGCCAGCAGCCAGACAGGGCCCGAGCAGTACTTC. This encodes CASSQTGPEQYF.